This TCR beta chain originates from a study of Ad26.COV2.S vaccination and SARS-CoV-2 variants. Study context: The study gave Ad26.COV2.S intramuscularly, once or twice 56 days apart. Findings and caveats of the study: Breadth of non-spike TCRs did not differ between vaccinees and placebo recipients. Spike-specific TCR breadth in vaccine recipients exceeded that seen in placebo recipients.

Notes on this clone: Antigen unknown.

The treatment is: some 20 received Ad26.COV2.S at low or high dose, single or two shots; about five received placebo; per-sample allocation not given. Samples came from day 63 after the first vaccine or placebo injection. Spike of the Wuhan-strain SARS-CoV-2 was expressed by an Ad26 vector, which formed the vaccine. Measured with immunoSEQ multiplex PCR; TCRdb has only the in-frame clones, and not every one. Here the sample spans roughly 300,000 clones, approximately 90% being singletons. The source was peripheral blood, collected in a trial of Ad26.COV2.S vaccine versus placebo. The sequence was obtained from a person between 18 and 65 years old who received the Ad26.COV2.S COVID-19 vaccine or a placebo.

CDR3 protein: CASSFLEQGTSPLHF. CDR3 in DNA: TGTGCCAGCAGTTTCCTTGAACAGGGGACTTCACCCCTCCACTTT. The chain combines TRBV27 with TRBJ1-6; 7 bases are shared with TRBD1. V lost 3 bases and J lost 9; bases outside the gene matches: 8. Germline lookup yields CDR1 MNHEY and CDR2 SMNVEV (reference sequence). The CDR3 contains 15 residues.